The next 5 T cell receptor beta chains were all read from a single sample in a study of T-cell reconstitution after alpha-beta-depleted transplantation in children. Preparing the TCRbeta library involved the use of unique molecular identifiers. TCRdb called the PCR reads again in MiXCR, with one record for every CDR3 protein. This sample carries about 980,000 distinct CDR3 sequences, roughly 31% of them seen once, and the ten largest clones take over 25%. This sample comprised PBMCs, mostly from graft donor cells, obtained 360 days after TCRalphabeta/CD19-depleted stem cell transplant. The receptors were gathered from a boy in the first two years of life who had a stem cell transplant for SCID, so the T cells may come from the graft donor.

This clonotype was observed a few times. The V and J genes are TRBV12-3 or TRBV12-4 and TRBJ2-3; 7 positions agree with TRBD1. This CDR3 contains 17 residues. V lost 3 bases to trimming and J lost 6 bases; unmatched junction nucleotides: 15. The DNA of the CDR3 is TGTGCCAGCAGTTTCGTTGTGGGCAGGGGGTATCGGGATACGCAGTATTTT. It specifies CASSFVVGRGYRDTQYF.

DNA for the CDR3: TGTGCCATCAGGGGGACAGAGGGCGTCGACACTGAAGCTTTCTTT. It is translated as CAIRGTEGVDTEAFF. The rearrangement uses TRBV10-3 and TRBJ1-1; 7 bases match TRBD1. V was pared by 6 bases and J by 3 bases, with 10 bases of the junction left unmatched. Germline CDR1 reads ENHRY; CDR2 reads SYGVKD. This CDR3 region has 15 residues.

The CDR3: CASSPRQGGISGANVLTF. CDR3 coding DNA: TGTGCCAGCAGCCCTAGACAGGGGGGCATCTCTGGGGCCAACGTCCTGACTTTC. The rearrangement joins TRBV9 to TRBJ2-6; 9 positions agree with TRBD1. The CDR3 consists of 18 residues. J gave up 0 bases and V 4 bases, and 8 bases lay outside the gene matches. The germline V gene has CDR1 SGDLS and CDR2 YYNGEE.

The chain is built from TRBV28 and TRBJ2-1, with D possibly TRBD2 on 5 matching bases. Germline lookup yields CDR1 MDHEN and CDR2 SYDVKM. Between the trimmed V and J ends, which lost 2 bases and 4 bases, there was a span of 12 bases. This CDR3 spans 15 amino acids. In DNA form, the CDR3 reads TGTGCCAGCAGTTTAGGAGGCTGGATTTACAATGAGCAGTTCTTC. Translated: CASSLGGWIYNEQFF.

The rearrangement uses TRBV2 and TRBJ1-1, with D maybe TRBD1 (6 bases). With 6 bases removed from V and 0 bases from J, the gap between germline ends came to 11 bases. Germline V gene lookup returns CDR1 SNHLY and CDR2 FYNNEI. CDR3 length: 14 residues. CDR3 in DNA: TGTGCCAGCAGCCGACAGGTGATGAACACTGAAGCTTTCTTT. Translating gives CASSRQVMNTEAFF.